This TCR beta chain derives from a study of blood T cells in healthy people across ages. The sample holds a few counts of this clonotype. The use of a sample-barcoded 5' primer and a J-beta primer mix characterized a second PCR of roughly 6 to 11 cycles. MiXCR, applied by TCRdb to the 5' RACE reads, yields one record per CDR3 protein. The top ten hold under 4.5% of the sample, which has some 800,000 distinct CDR3 sequences, around 25% seen once. Germline assignment: CDR1 MNHEY and CDR2 SVGEGT. The junction had 14 bases not matched to a gene; V was cut back by 5 bases and J by 3 bases. The CDR3 covers 17 residues. These data were also reused for a study on T cells of mothers and their children.

The gene calls are TRBV6-2 or TRBV6-3 and TRBJ2-7; 9 bases agree with TRBD1. Sequencing was carried out using blood. This clonotype originated in a boy between 10 and 17 years old in good health. CDR3 sequence: CASSPPERQGELYEQYF. The CDR3 coding sequence is TGTGCCAGCAGTCCCCCCGAGAGACAGGGGGAACTCTACGAGCAGTACTTC.